This entry lists 17 T cell receptor beta chains sequenced from one sample in a study of cytomegalovirus exposure and HLA in healthy donors. Vbeta (60) and Jbeta (13) primers were used in the PCR. Produced via immunoSEQ multiplex PCR; TCRdb's table is partial and in-frame only. Among approximately 190,000 clones listed, 75% to 90% were seen once. Sequenced sample: PBMCs. Receptors were obtained from a man aged 35-49 years in good health and CMV-seropositive.

V is TRBV27 and J is TRBJ1-4; 8 bases fit TRBD1. The germline gives CDR1 MNHEY, CDR2 SMNVEV (reference sequence). With V trimmed by 4 bases and J by 8 bases, 9 bases remained unmatched. The CDR3 covers 15 residues. This CDR3 is CASSSRTGRREKLFF. The CDR3 region has the DNA TGTGCCAGCAGTTCAAGGACAGGGCGACGCGAAAAACTGTTTTTT. The full variable domain, completed using reference TRBV27 and TRBJ1-4, is EAQVTQNPRYLITVTGKKLTVTCSQNMNHEYMSWYRQDPGLGLRQIYYSMNVEVTDKGDVPEGYKVSRKEKRNFPLILESPSPNQTSLYFCASSSRTGRREKLFFGSGTQLSVL.

This clone turned up a few times. The V and J genes are TRBV18 and TRBJ1-3; no definite D call. From germline, CDR1 is KGHSH and CDR2 LQKENI. This CDR3 comprises 13 residues. V was shortened by 2 bases and J by 8 bases, with 10 bases between the two germline ends. The chain's CDR3 is CASSPKLADTIYF. CDR3 in DNA: TGTGCCAGCTCACCAAAGCTGGCGGACACCATATATTTT.

V is TRBV7-3 and J is TRBJ2-5, with 7 bases matching TRBD1. The CDR3 totals 13 residues. Unmatched junction bases numbered 8, after V lost 6 bases and J lost 7 bases. CDR1 is SGHTA, CDR2 FQGTGA, per germline. Here the CDR3 reads CASSLDRVGTQYF. CDR3 DNA sequence: TGTGCCAGCAGTCTTGACAGGGTAGGGACCCAGTACTTC. Combining the CDR3 with reference TRBV7-3 and TRBJ2-5 gives the whole variable domain GAGVSQTPSNKVTEKGKYVELRCDPISGHTALYWYRQSLGQGPEFLIYFQGTGAADDSGLPNDRFFAVRPEGSVSTLKIQRTERGDSAVYLCASSLDRVGTQYFGPGTRLLVL.

Details on this clone: Without the conserved terminal phenylalanine or tryptophan, this CDR3 likely stems from a read error. No DNA is shown, since the ends of the CDR3 on it are uncertain; the CDR3 is the one TCRdb lists. The chain couples TRBV5-5 to TRBJ2-7; TRBD2 is the table's D call, not checked against the DNA. The CDR3 is made up of 12 amino acids, end residues included. In germline, CDR1 is SGHKS, CDR2 YYEKEE (reference sequence). CDR3: CASSMGEAKSTL.

The chain couples TRBV7-2 to TRBJ1-4; TRBD1 matches at 9 bases. The CDR3 runs 14 residues. V trimming: 6 bases; J trimming: 8 bases; junction bases outside the gene matches: 7. CDR1 SGHTA and CDR2 FQGNSA come from the germline V gene. The CDR3 bases are TGTGCCAGCAGTTCAAGAGACAGGGGGGAAAAACTGTTTTTT. Encoded protein: CASSSRDRGEKLFF.

This chain uses TRBV5-1 with TRBJ2-7; TRBD1 agrees at 11 bases. Germline-derived CDR1 and CDR2 are SGHRS and YFSETQ. CDR3 length: 15 amino acids. J was trimmed by 4 bases and V by 0 bases; bases with no gene match: 3. In nucleotides, the CDR3 is TGCGCCAGCAGCTTGGATGGGACAGGGGGTTACGAGCAGTACTTC. As protein: CASSLDGTGGYEQYF.

The chain carries TRBV5-1 and TRBJ2-5; TRBD2 aligns across 9 bases. CDR3 size: 16 residues. Germline lookup yields CDR1 SGHRS and CDR2 YFSETQ. V shed 3 bases, J shed 4 bases, and the junction held 10 bases outside the gene matches. Here the CDR3 reads CASSSVTSGRGETQYF. CDR3 nucleotides: TGCGCCAGCAGCTCTGTGACTAGCGGAAGGGGAGAGACCCAGTACTTC.

This clone was found a few times. The V and J genes are TRBV7-2 and TRBJ1-2, with a possible D match to TRBD1 (5 bases). Germline loops: CDR1 SGHTA, CDR2 FQGNSA. The CDR3 totals 15 residues. The V and J ends lost 2 bases and 0 bases respectively, with 10 bases between them. CDR3 protein: CASSLRGVANYGYTF. In nucleotides, the CDR3 is TGTGCCAGCAGCTTACGGGGGGTGGCTAACTATGGCTACACCTTC.

Written as DNA, the CDR3 is TGTGCCAGCACTCGAAGCCGTGGCACCGGGGAGCTGTTTTTT. Its translation is CASTRSRGTGELFF. This chain connects TRBV2 to TRBJ2-2; D is uncertain. Trimming pared 7 bases from V and 4 bases from J, leaving 13 bases between. This CDR3 region has 14 residues. Per the germline V gene, CDR1 is SNHLY and CDR2 is FYNNEI.

The CDR3, as DNA: TGTGCCAGCAGAGAAACAGGGGACACTGAAGCTTTCTTT. Translating gives CASRETGDTEAFF. The chain employs TRBV6-6 and TRBJ1-1; TRBD1 matches 7 bases. Germline V gives CDR1 MNHNY, CDR2 SVGAGI (reference sequence). The CDR3 spans 13 residues. V dropped 6 bases and J dropped 3; count of bases not matched to a gene: 4.

This sequence joins TRBV19 and TRBJ1-5, with D uncertain. The CDR3 consists of 16 residues. V lost 5 bases and J lost 7, with 21 bases in between. Germline CDR1 LNHDA, CDR2 SQIVND (reference sequence). The CDR3 loop is CASSHKRVGRGQPQHF. CDR3 in DNA: TGTGCCAGTAGTCACAAACGGGTAGGCCGAGGACAGCCCCAGCATTTT.

The rearrangement joins TRBV13 to TRBJ2-7; 12 bases are a match to TRBD1. V shed 4 bases, J shed 4 bases, and the junction held 2 bases outside the gene matches. CDR3 size: 14 residues. Germline-derived CDR1 and CDR2 are PRHDT and FYEKMQ (reference sequence). CDR3 residues: CASSSGQGAYEQYF. The CDR3 coding sequence is TGTGCCAGCAGCTCGGGACAGGGGGCTTACGAGCAGTACTTC.

This chain uses TRBV4-3 with TRBJ2-3; TRBD1 aligns across 12 bases. Germline V gene data show CDR1 as LGHNA and CDR2 as YSLEER. The junction had 4 bases not matched to a gene; V was cut back by 2 bases and J by 4 bases. The CDR3 contains 16 residues. The CDR3 coding sequence is TGCGCCAGCAGCCAATCCGGGACAGGGGGCTCAGATACGCAGTATTTT. Translation gives CASSQSGTGGSDTQYF.

This rearrangement joins TRBV9 to TRBJ2-7; 9 nucleotides match TRBD2. CDR3 length: 13 residues. V lost 4 bases to trimming and J lost 6 bases; unmatched junction nucleotides: 5. Germline-derived CDR1 and CDR2 are SGDLS and YYNGEE. In DNA form, the CDR3 reads TGTGCCAGCAGCAGCGGGAGGTCCCGCGAGCAGTACTTC. It translates to CASSSGRSREQYF.

The rearrangement uses TRBV6-5 and TRBJ2-5; 7 bases agree with TRBD1. V trimming: 6 bases; J trimming: 1 base; junction bases outside the gene matches: 8. In germline, CDR1 is MNHEY, CDR2 SVGAGI. CDR3 length: 15 residues. The CDR3: CASRRTGASQETQYF. The CDR3 DNA follows: TGTGCCAGCAGACGTACAGGGGCTTCCCAAGAGACCCAGTACTTC.

The V and J genes are TRBV6-4 and TRBJ2-2; TRBD2 matches 14 bases. This CDR3 comprises 15 residues. Per germline, CDR1 MRHNA and CDR2 SNTAGT. V dropped 2 bases and J dropped 10; count of bases not matched to a gene: 3. The chain's CDR3 is CASSDGTSGGEELFF. The CDR3 coding sequence is TGTGCCAGCAGTGACGGGACTAGCGGGGGCGAGGAGCTGTTTTTT.

In its sample, this clone was seen once. The chain has TRBV2 and TRBJ2-5, with 7 bases lining up with TRBD2. Losses at the gene ends were 0 bases for V and 2 bases for J; bases not matched to a gene: 6. The CDR3 sequence is 16 residues long. Germline V lookup: CDR1 SNHLY, CDR2 FYNNEI. The CDR3 bases are TGTGCCAGCAGTGAAGCGCTTTACGGGGGGCAAGAGACCCAGTACTTC. This translates into CASSEALYGGQETQYF.